This T cell receptor (beta chain) is from a study of blood T cell repertoires in COVID-19 (dated by TCRdb to the early 2020s). Regarding the complete study: Samples covering the acute and convalescent phases of COVID-19 were provided by collaborators in the United States, Italy and Spain. The dataset comprised deeply sampled blood TCRbeta repertoires from subjects exposed to, actively infected with, or recovered from COVID-19. HLA class I and class II types, where available, came from metadata supplied by the sample provider rather than from assay-based typing. The samples were drawn from the first 160 participants of the ongoing ImmuneRACE study and from some 1,300 subjects provided by 6 global collaborators. A de-identified subject ID, COVID-19 status, age in years and sex were almost always included in the sample metadata. The prospective study material was composed of cDNA or gDNA derived from T cells, B-cell-depleted T cells, or PBMCs. The repertoires were released in a freely available public database intended as a resource for research on the immune response to SARS-CoV-2.

Spanning cysteine to phenylalanine, the CDR3 consists of 14 amino acids. Kept here is only the CDR3 DNA, which spans 42 bases and is read in frame from base 1. The trim is 1 base for V and 6 bases for J, with a gap of 14 bases between the germline ends. Via the germline V gene, CDR1 is SGHDT and CDR2 YYEEEE. What the research found in general, with its limitations: The quantity of clinical and demographic metadata differed by source and by participant and was supplied without curation.

Turning to this clone: Its target antigen remains unknown. No base quality information exists; no much larger clone differs at one position.

At one collaborating source in Seattle, patients were enrolled during active infection and were followed longitudinally through the course of disease. The collaborating institutions used their own protocols to collect whole blood in K2EDTA tubes. Collaborator samples were shipped for TCRbeta analysis as frozen whole blood, isolated PBMCs, or DNA extracted from either sample type. TCRbeta CDR3 regions were amplified from genomic DNA using the immunoSEQ Assay, a bias-controlled multiplex PCR. The paper's processing steps were these. The number of nucleated cells in each sample was estimated by amplification of reference gene primers within the assay. Sequence reads were collapsed and filtered to measure the absolute abundance of every unique TCRbeta CDR3 rearrangement. Productive Simpson clonality was computed per sample as the square root of Simpson's diversity index over productive rearrangements. What TCRdb holds here is the immuneACCESS table cut down to in-frame rearrangements. Part of the clones is not present; checked against another copy, under half of the missing clones reflect an unresolved V gene, and the others are unexplained. The DNA was the basis for D and trimming; V, J and clone size are from that table. Present in this sample are a few hundred thousand clones, about 87% of which were seen just once. The top ten constitute less than 0.95% of the sample.

The chain couples TRBV5-6 to TRBJ2-7, with TRBD2 tentatively as D gene (5 bases match). Specimen: peripheral blood. The TCR comes from a man aged 18 to 30 with COVID-19, enrolled during active disease. CDR3 reads: CASSLRGSTSEQYF. The DNA sequence is as follows: TGTGCCAGCAGCTTGCGTGGGAGCACCTCCGAGCAGTACTTC.